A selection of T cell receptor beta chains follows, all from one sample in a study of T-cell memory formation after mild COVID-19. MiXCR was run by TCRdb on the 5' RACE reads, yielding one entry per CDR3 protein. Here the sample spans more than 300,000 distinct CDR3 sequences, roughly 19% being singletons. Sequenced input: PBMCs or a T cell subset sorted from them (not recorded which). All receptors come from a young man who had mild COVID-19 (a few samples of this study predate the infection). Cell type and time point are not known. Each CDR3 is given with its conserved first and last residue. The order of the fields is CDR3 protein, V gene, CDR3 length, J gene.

CDR3: CASSSVPGLQGDTQYF
V: TRBV7-8
length: 16
J: TRBJ2-3

CDR3: CASSYSRTGSGYTF
V: TRBV6-5
length: 14
J: TRBJ1-2

CDR3: CASSFAGGSRAFF
V: TRBV5-5
length: 13
J: TRBJ1-1

CDR3: CASSLVGTGNTEAFF
V: TRBV7-6
length: 15
J: TRBJ1-1

CDR3: CASSVTGDLSYEQYF
V: TRBV5-1
length: 15
J: TRBJ2-7

CDR3: CASGGYTDTQYF
V: TRBV5-1
length: 12
J: TRBJ2-3

CDR3: CASSLFQPYNEQFF
V: TRBV7-9
length: 14
J: TRBJ2-1

CDR3: CASSLGTGALNEKLFF
V: TRBV5-4
length: 16
J: TRBJ1-4

CDR3: CSASADMNTEAFF
V: TRBV20-1
length: 13
J: TRBJ1-1

CDR3: CSAWTWNSNQPQHF
V: TRBV29-1
length: 14
J: TRBJ1-5

CDR3: CASSLVPGTGVEQFF
V: TRBV5-1
length: 15
J: TRBJ2-1

CDR3: CATSGRGGGSSYNEQFF
V: TRBV24-1
length: 17
J: TRBJ2-1

CDR3: CASSLDSSTYNEQFF
V: TRBV12-3/TRBV12-4
length: 15
J: TRBJ2-1

CDR3: CASSQAWTGEVLALHF
V: TRBV3-1
length: 16
J: TRBJ1-6

CDR3: CASSSRAGGLSNQPQHF
V: TRBV7-6
length: 17
J: TRBJ1-5

CDR3: CASSLEVTGELFF
V: TRBV5-5
length: 13
J: TRBJ2-2

CDR3: CASRDSGGTDTQYF
V: TRBV7-9
length: 14
J: TRBJ2-3

CDR3: CSARQPFYSNQPQHF
V: TRBV20-1
length: 15
J: TRBJ1-5

CDR3: CASSLGTSGGASDTQYF
V: TRBV11-2
length: 17
J: TRBJ2-3

CDR3: CASSLVSGTGANVLTF
V: TRBV7-2
length: 16
J: TRBJ2-6

CDR3: CASSADLGDYNEQFF
V: TRBV5-4
length: 15
J: TRBJ2-1

CDR3: CASSGRGTTTDTQYF
V: TRBV4-3
length: 15
J: TRBJ2-3

CDR3: CASSSDRDGQPQHF
V: TRBV7-9
length: 14
J: TRBJ1-5

CDR3: CASRQEHATDTQYF
V: TRBV19
length: 14
J: TRBJ2-3

CDR3: CASRSAANYGYTF
V: TRBV19
length: 13
J: TRBJ1-2

CDR3: CSAEMTGEQETQYF
V: TRBV29-1
length: 14
J: TRBJ2-5

CDR3: CASSLGTRDTQYF
V: TRBV7-3
length: 13
J: TRBJ2-3

CDR3: CATRGGREQFF
V: TRBV2
length: 11
J: TRBJ2-1

CDR3: CASRLGLARTDTQYF
V: TRBV12-3/TRBV12-4
length: 15
J: TRBJ2-3

CDR3: CAATGQEAYNEQFF
V: TRBV7-9
length: 14
J: TRBJ2-1

CDR3: CASSSISGSYNEQFF
V: TRBV5-6
length: 15
J: TRBJ2-1

CDR3: CASRWAGNTEAFF
V: TRBV2
length: 13
J: TRBJ1-1

CDR3: CASSYPTDRGDTEAFF
V: TRBV6-1
length: 16
J: TRBJ1-1

CDR3: CASSSQGTSAFF
V: TRBV18
length: 12
J: TRBJ1-1

CDR3: CASSQDLDPTGPNEQFF
V: TRBV4-1
length: 17
J: TRBJ2-1

CDR3: CASSQPAIRWQETQYF
V: TRBV6-2/TRBV6-3
length: 16
J: TRBJ2-5

CDR3: CSARDPLRLYTGELFF
V: TRBV20-1
length: 16
J: TRBJ2-2

CDR3: CASSDGAGGTDTQYF
V: TRBV6-4
length: 15
J: TRBJ2-3

CDR3: CASSLTGASTDTQYF
V: TRBV5-1
length: 15
J: TRBJ2-3

CDR3: CASRPSGTGELFF
V: TRBV7-7
length: 13
J: TRBJ2-2

CDR3: CASSPSRFRTDTQYF
V: TRBV7-9
length: 15
J: TRBJ2-3

CDR3: CASSDVGINEQFF
V: TRBV2
length: 13
J: TRBJ2-1

CDR3: CASSPRDRTYNEQFF
V: TRBV6-1
length: 15
J: TRBJ2-1

CDR3: CASSIVSGQTNYGYTF
V: TRBV5-1
length: 16
J: TRBJ1-2

CDR3: CASSVELGGSEQFF
V: TRBV9
length: 14
J: TRBJ2-1

CDR3: CASSYFPISKGQRYEQYF
V: TRBV7-2
length: 18
J: TRBJ2-7

CDR3: CASSLGGILNIQYF
V: TRBV11-2
length: 14
J: TRBJ2-4

CDR3: CASSYILNTEAFF
V: TRBV6-5
length: 13
J: TRBJ1-1

CDR3: CASRPRTGRTDTQYF
V: TRBV12-3/TRBV12-4
length: 15
J: TRBJ2-3

CDR3: CASSYGEPDTQYF
V: TRBV6-2/TRBV6-3
length: 13
J: TRBJ2-3

CDR3: CASSLTGRGSNTGELFF
V: TRBV7-3
length: 17
J: TRBJ2-2